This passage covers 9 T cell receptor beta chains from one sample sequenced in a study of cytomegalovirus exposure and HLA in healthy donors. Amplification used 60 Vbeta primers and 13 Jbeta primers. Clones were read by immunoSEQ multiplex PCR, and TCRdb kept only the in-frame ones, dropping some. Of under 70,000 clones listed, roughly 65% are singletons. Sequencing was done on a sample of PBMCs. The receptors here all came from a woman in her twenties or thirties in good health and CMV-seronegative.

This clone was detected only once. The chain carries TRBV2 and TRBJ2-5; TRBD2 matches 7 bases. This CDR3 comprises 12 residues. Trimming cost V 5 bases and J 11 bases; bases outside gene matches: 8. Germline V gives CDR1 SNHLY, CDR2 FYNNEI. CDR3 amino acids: CASSSDGGEQYF. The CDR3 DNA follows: TGTGCCAGCAGTTCTGATGGGGGGGAGCAGTACTTC.

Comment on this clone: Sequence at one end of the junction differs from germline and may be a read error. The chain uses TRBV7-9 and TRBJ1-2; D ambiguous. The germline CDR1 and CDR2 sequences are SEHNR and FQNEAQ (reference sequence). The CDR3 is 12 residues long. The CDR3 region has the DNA TGTTCCAGCAGCTTATTTAATGATGGCTACACCTTC. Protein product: CSSSLFNDGYTF.

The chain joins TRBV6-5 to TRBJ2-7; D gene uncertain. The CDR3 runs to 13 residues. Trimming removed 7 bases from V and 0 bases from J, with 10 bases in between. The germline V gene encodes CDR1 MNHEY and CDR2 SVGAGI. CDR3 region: CASTLSSSYEQYF. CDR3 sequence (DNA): TGTGCCAGCACCCTTTCGAGCTCCTACGAGCAGTACTTC.

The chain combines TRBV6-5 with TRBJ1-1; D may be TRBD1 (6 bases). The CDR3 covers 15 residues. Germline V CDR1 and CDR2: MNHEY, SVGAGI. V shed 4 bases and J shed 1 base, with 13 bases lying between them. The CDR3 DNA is TGTGCCAGCAGTTCCGGGGGGGCCGCGAACACTGAAGCTTTCTTT. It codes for CASSSGGAANTEAFF.

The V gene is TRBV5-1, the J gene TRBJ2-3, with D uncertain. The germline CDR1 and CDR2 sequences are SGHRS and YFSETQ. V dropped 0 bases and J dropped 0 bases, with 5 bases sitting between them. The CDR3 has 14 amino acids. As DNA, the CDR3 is TGCGCCAGCAGCTTGGTCGGTAGCACAGATACGCAGTATTTT. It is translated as CASSLVGSTDTQYF.

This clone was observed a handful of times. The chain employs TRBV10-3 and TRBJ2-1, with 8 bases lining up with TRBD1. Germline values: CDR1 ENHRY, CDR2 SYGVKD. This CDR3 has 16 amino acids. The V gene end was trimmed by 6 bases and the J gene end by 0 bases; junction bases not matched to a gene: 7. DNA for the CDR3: TGTGCCATCAGGGCGACAGGGGACCGCTCCTACAATGAGCAGTTCTTC. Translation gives CAIRATGDRSYNEQFF.

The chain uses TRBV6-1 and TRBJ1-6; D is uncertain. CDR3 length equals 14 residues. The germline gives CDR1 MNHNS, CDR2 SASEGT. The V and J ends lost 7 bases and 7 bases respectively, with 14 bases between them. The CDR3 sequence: CASKRSGRNSPLHF. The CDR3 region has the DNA TGTGCCAGCAAGCGGTCGGGGAGAAATTCACCCCTCCACTTT.

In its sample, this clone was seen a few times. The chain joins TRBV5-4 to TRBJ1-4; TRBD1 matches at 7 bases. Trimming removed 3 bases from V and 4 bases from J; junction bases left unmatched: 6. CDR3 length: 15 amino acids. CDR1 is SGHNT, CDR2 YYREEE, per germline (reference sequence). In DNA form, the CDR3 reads TGTGCCAGCAGCTCCAACAGGGGAGGTAATGAAAAACTGTTTTTT. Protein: CASSSNRGGNEKLFF.

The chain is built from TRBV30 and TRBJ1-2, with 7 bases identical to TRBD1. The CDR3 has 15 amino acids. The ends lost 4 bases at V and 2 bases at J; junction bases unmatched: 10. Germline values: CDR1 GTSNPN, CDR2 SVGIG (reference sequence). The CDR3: CAWKTQGGMNYGYTF. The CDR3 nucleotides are TGTGCCTGGAAAACGCAGGGGGGTATGAACTATGGCTACACCTTC.